This T cell receptor beta chain came from a study of blood T cell repertoires in COVID-19. Study as a whole: Acute and convalescent COVID-19 samples came from the United States, Italy and Spain. PBMCs, B-cell-depleted T cells, or T cells were the source of the cDNA or gDNA that made up the material.

Assay: immunoSEQ multiplex PCR; the TCRdb copy retains only in-frame clones and omits some. The data contain around 150,000 clones, more than 85% of them singletons. CDR1 MNHEY and CDR2 SVGAGI come from the germline V gene. CDR3 length equals 15 residues. V lost 7 bases and J lost 8; bases outside the gene matches: 9. This chain connects TRBV6-5 to TRBJ2-1; 12 bases fit TRBD2. Sequencing was done on a sample of peripheral blood. The receptor comes from a man younger than 30 with acute or convalescent COVID-19. DNA for the CDR3: TGTGCCAGCATTAGACTAGCGGGGGCCGGCGATGAGCAGTTCTTC. Translation: CASIRLAGAGDEQFF.